The next 23 T cell receptor beta chains were all read from a single sample in a study of Tregs in tolerant kidney transplant recipients. The nonmyeloablative bone marrow transplants came from related graft donors, with transient mixed chimerism. The protocol was immunoSEQ multiplex PCR, while the TCRdb copy is restricted to in-frame clones and leaves out a portion. The sample totals approximately 30,000 clones. Source: CD4+ T cells from blood (PBMCs), taken 24 months after the transplant. Receptor source: a human patient who received a combined kidney and bone marrow transplant. Part of the T cell pool may stem from the graft donor.

As for this clone: The read comes to an end 3 residues before the CDR3 does, leaving the germline J gene to fill in the end. The chain combines TRBV6-2 or TRBV6-3 with TRBJ2-1; the match to TRBD2 covers 10 bases. The CDR3 runs 16 residues. CDR1 is MNHEY, CDR2 SVGEGT, per germline. V lost 2 bases, J lost 8 bases, and 9 bases stayed unmatched. CDR3 sequence reads: CASSYAASGSEHEQFF. Incomplete CDR3 DNA: TGTGCCAGCAGTTACGCGGCTAGCGGGAGTGAGCATGAG.

Comments on this clone: Other nucleotide sequences in the sample specify the same CDR3. CDR3 bases read: TGCAGTGCCAGGAGGACTAGCGGTACCTACGAG. Translation gives CSARRTSGTYE. The full CDR3 protein reads CSARRTSGTYEQYF. The chain combines TRBV20-1 with TRBJ2-7, with 10 bases lining up with TRBD2. The DNA ends 3 residues before the CDR3 does, and the rest of the CDR3 is filled in from the germline J gene. Germline V gene lookup returns CDR1 DFQATT and CDR2 SNEGSKA (reference sequence). V was pared by 6 bases and J by 2 bases, with 7 bases of the junction left unmatched. CDR3 length: 14 amino acids.

As regards this clone: The DNA ends 3 residues before the CDR3 does, and the rest of the CDR3 is filled in from the germline J gene. This chain connects TRBV14 to TRBJ2-1; TRBD2 is a possible D gene (5 bases). From germline, CDR1 is SGHDN and CDR2 FVKESK. The CDR3 spans 16 residues. V shed 2 bases and J shed 2 bases, with 13 bases lying between them. Partial CDR3 DNA: TGTGCCAGCAGCCAAACGGACCTAGCCGCCTACAATGAG. It specifies CASSQTDLAAYNE. The CDR3 as a whole reads CASSQTDLAAYNEQFF.

On this clone: The read ends 3 residues shy of where the CDR3 ends; the end is completed using the germline J gene. The chain uses TRBV15 and TRBJ2-7; 10 nucleotides match TRBD2. The CDR3 contains 14 residues. The germline gives CDR1 LNHNV, CDR2 YYDKDF (reference sequence). Unmatched junction bases numbered 2, after V lost 6 bases and J lost 0 bases. The DNA read from the CDR3 is TGTGCCACCAGTAGCGGGGGGAGCTCCTACGAG. Translation gives CATSSGGSSYE. The complete CDR3 protein is CATSSGGSSYEQYF.

Remarks on this clone: The read ends 3 residues early relative to the CDR3; the germline J gene fills the gap. This sequence joins TRBV7-3 and TRBJ2-1, with TRBD2 as a possible D gene (6 bases). In germline, CDR1 is SGHTA, CDR2 FQGTGA. The CDR3 is made up of 15 amino acids. V shed 3 bases and J shed 3 bases, with 12 bases lying between them. The covered CDR3 bases are TGTGCCAGCAGCTTTTATAGCGGAAACTACAATGAG. Translation: CASSFYSGNYNE. The entire CDR3 sequence reads CASSFYSGNYNEQFF.

Remarks on this clone: The read terminates 3 residues before the CDR3 end, so the remaining end is supplied by the germline J gene. The chain carries TRBV6-2 or TRBV6-3 and TRBJ2-1; 13 nucleotides agree with TRBD2. This CDR3 has 15 amino acids. The germline gives CDR1 MNHEY, CDR2 SVGEGT. Trimming removed 6 bases from V and 9 bases from J; junction bases left unmatched: 8. CDR3 DNA (partial): TGTGCCAGCAGACCTCGGACTAGCGGGAGAGTTGAG. The encoded protein is CASRPRTSGRVE. The full CDR3 protein reads CASRPRTSGRVEQFF.

About this clone: The CDR3 end is not reached by the read, which stops 3 residues before it; the germline J gene fills it in. J is TRBJ2-7 and V is TRBV4-1, with 10 bases fitting TRBD1. Germline V gene data show CDR1 as MGHRA and CDR2 as YSYEKL. The trim removed 1 base at V and 0 bases at J, leaving 6 bases unmatched. CDR3 length equals 17 residues. The sequenced CDR3 bases are TGCGCCAGCAGCCAAGGGCCCGGGACAGGGGTCTCCTACGAG. It specifies CASSQGPGTGVSYE. The CDR3 as a whole reads CASSQGPGTGVSYEQYF.

As regards this clone: With the read ending 3 residues before the CDR3 end, the germline J gene is used to fill in that end. V is TRBV30 and J is TRBJ2-1, with TRBD1 identical over 10 bases. The CDR3 loop spans 17 amino acids. The germline gives CDR1 GTSNPN, CDR2 SVGIG (reference sequence). Trimming took 1 base from V and 6 from J; bases not matched to a gene: 12. CDR3 sequence reads: CAWSEIGRQGAGNEQFF. CDR3 DNA, as far as it was read: TGTGCCTGGAGTGAAATAGGCCGACAGGGGGCGGGCAATGAG. The variable domain in full, completed from reference TRBV30 and TRBJ2-1, reads SQTIHQWPATLVQPVGSPLSLECTVEGTSNPNLYWYRQAAGRGLQLLFYSVGIGQISSEVPQNLSASRPQDRQFILSSKKLLLSDSGFYLCAWSEIGRQGAGNEQFFGPGTRLTVL.

Incomplete CDR3 DNA: TGTGCCAGTAGTCCTTCAAGACTGACCCAAACTTCCTACAATGAG. It codes for CASSPSRLTQTSYNE. In full, the CDR3 reads CASSPSRLTQTSYNEQFF. The gene calls are TRBV19 and TRBJ2-1, with D uncertain. The CDR3 end is not reached by the read, which stops 3 residues before it; the germline J gene fills it in. The CDR3 extends over 18 amino acids. Per the germline V gene, CDR1 is LNHDA and CDR2 is SQIVND (reference sequence). Trimming took off 5 bases at V and 1 base at J, with 21 bases between the two ends.

Comment on this clone: Read data end 3 residues before the CDR3 end; the end is taken from the germline J gene. This chain links TRBV18 with TRBJ2-1, with TRBD2 identical over 8 bases. The CDR3 extends over 13 amino acids. V lost 10 bases and J lost 0; bases outside the gene matches: 2. Germline values: CDR1 KGHSH, CDR2 LQKENI. CDR3 DNA, as far as it was read: TGTGCCACTGGGACTAGCTCCTACAATGAG. Protein sequence: CATGTSSYNE. Given in full, the CDR3 is CATGTSSYNEQFF. Full variable domain (remainder filled in from reference TRBV18 and TRBJ2-1): NAGVMQNPRHLVRRRGQEARLRCSPMKGHSHVYWYRQLPEEGLKFMVYLQKENIIDESGMPKERFSAEFPKEGPSILRIQQVVRGDSAAYFCATGTSSYNEQFFGPGTRLTVL.

The sequenced CDR3 bases are TGCAGTGCTAGAGTACTAGCGGGCAATGAG. Its protein is CSARVLAGNE. The full CDR3 protein reads CSARVLAGNEQFF. The J gene is TRBJ2-1, the V gene TRBV20-1, with 9 bases fitting TRBD2. The read is 3 residues too short to cover the CDR3 end, so that end is filled in from the germline J gene. Germline loops: CDR1 DFQATT, CDR2 SNEGSKA (reference sequence). The V segment lost 1 base and the J segment 6 bases; nucleotides outside the gene matches: 1. This CDR3 comprises 13 residues.

In the case of this clone: The read ends 3 residues shy of where the CDR3 ends; the end is completed using the germline J gene. The chain couples TRBV5-1 to TRBJ2-3, with D possibly matching TRBD2 (7 bases). V shed 0 bases and J shed 4 bases, with 9 bases lying between them. The CDR3 has 14 amino acids. CDR1 and CDR2 from the germline V gene are SGHRS and YFSETQ. Partial CDR3 DNA: TGCGCCAGCAGCTTGGGGCGGGGGCCAGATACG. Its translation is CASSLGRGPDT. The whole CDR3 region reads CASSLGRGPDTQYF. Combining the CDR3 with reference TRBV5-1 and TRBJ2-3 gives the whole variable domain KAGVTQTPRYLIKTRGQQVTLSCSPISGHRSVSWYQQTPGQGLQFLFEYFSETQRNKGNFPGRFSGRQFSNSRSEMNVSTLELGDSALYLCASSLGRGPDTQYFGPGTRLTVL.

Details on this clone: The read terminates 3 residues ahead of where the CDR3 ends, so the germline J gene completes it. J is TRBJ2-7 and V is TRBV2; a weak D match, TRBD1 (6 bases). The V end was cut by 7 bases, the J end by 2 bases, with 18 bases between. Germline CDR1 and CDR2: SNHLY and FYNNEI. The CDR3 covers 15 residues. The sequenced part of the CDR3 DNA is TGTGCCAGCACGTGGCACTCAGGGGTTACCTACGAG. Translation: CASTWHSGVTYE. The CDR3 reads in full as CASTWHSGVTYEQYF.

To note about this clone: Read data end 3 residues before the CDR3 end; the end is taken from the germline J gene. The V gene is TRBV7-3, the J gene TRBJ2-1, with 9 bases fitting TRBD1. With V trimmed by 4 bases and J by 7 bases, 8 bases remained unmatched. CDR1 is SGHTA, CDR2 FQGTGA, per germline. The CDR3 extends over 15 amino acids. The DNA read from the CDR3 is TGTGCCAGCAGCTCGACCGGGACAGGGTTGAATGAG. It codes for CASSSTGTGLNE. The whole CDR3 is CASSSTGTGLNEQFF.

With respect to this clone: Coverage ceases 3 residues before the CDR3 finishes, and the germline J gene fills in the end. The V call is TRBV29-1, the J call TRBJ2-3, with 8 bases that match TRBD2. The V segment lost 5 bases and the J segment 3 bases; nucleotides outside the gene matches: 7. Germline V gene lookup returns CDR1 SQVTM and CDR2 ANQGSEA. There are 14 residues in the CDR3. The sequenced part of the CDR3 DNA is TGCAGCGTTAGAGGGGCTAGCGGGACAGATACG. Its protein product is CSVRGASGTDT. From start to end, the CDR3 is CSVRGASGTDTQYF.

On this clone: Read data end 3 residues before the CDR3 end; the end is taken from the germline J gene. V gene TRBV10-2 combines with J gene TRBJ1-6, with TRBD1 identical over 8 bases. The CDR3 loop spans 12 amino acids. In germline, CDR1 is WSHSY, CDR2 SAAADI. Losses at the gene ends were 7 bases for V and 8 bases for J; bases not matched to a gene: 1. The CDR3 sequence: CASKQGDSPLHF. CDR3 bases read: TGCGCCAGCAAACAGGGGGATTCACCC.

Comments on this clone: The observed sequence ends 3 residues before the CDR3 terminus, with the missing tail filled in from the germline J gene. The V gene is TRBV19, the J gene TRBJ2-1; 9 bases agree with TRBD2. The CDR3 runs 16 residues. Germline V CDR1 and CDR2: LNHDA, SQIVND (reference sequence). The J segment lost 8 bases and the V segment lost 6 bases, leaving 14 bases of the junction unmatched. The CDR3 region is CASRSSSGNVFHEQFF. The sequenced part of the CDR3 DNA is TGTGCCAGTAGAAGCTCTAGCGGGAACGTCTTTCATGAG.

A remark on this clone: Sequencing ends 3 residues short of the CDR3 end; the germline J gene provides the rest. The rearrangement uses TRBV20-1 and TRBJ2-3, with 9 bases lining up with TRBD2. Germline CDR1 DFQATT, CDR2 SNEGSKA (reference sequence). The CDR3 length is 15 residues. Trimming at V came to 6 bases and at J to 0 bases, leaving 7 bases not matched to a gene. CDR3 bases read: TGCAGTGCAAGTCCTAGCGGGAAGAGCACAGATACG. Translation gives CSASPSGKSTDT. The whole CDR3 reads CSASPSGKSTDTQYF.

Of note for this clone: The observed sequence ends 3 residues before the CDR3 terminus, with the missing tail filled in from the germline J gene. The chain carries TRBV14 and TRBJ2-7, with 9 bases lining up with TRBD1. Per germline, CDR1 SGHDN and CDR2 FVKESK. J lost 3 bases, V lost 5 bases, and 8 bases had no gene match. There are 15 residues in the CDR3. The CDR3 bases that were read are TGTGCCAGCAGCACTCCCGGGACAGGGATCTACGAG. It is translated as CASSTPGTGIYE. The CDR3 in its entirety is CASSTPGTGIYEQYF.

By frequency, this clone is medium-sized. The covered CDR3 bases are TGCGCCAGCACCCTCTGGGGGGGACAAACCTACGAG. Translating it yields CASTLWGGQTYE. The full CDR3 reads CASTLWGGQTYEQYF. The V and J genes are TRBV5-1 and TRBJ2-7; D possibly corresponds to TRBD2 (7 bases). The read terminates 3 residues ahead of where the CDR3 ends, so the germline J gene completes it. Per the germline V gene, CDR1 is SGHRS and CDR2 is YFSETQ. This CDR3 comprises 15 residues. V lost 6 bases to trimming and J lost 2 bases, with 18 bases between them. Looking up the rest from reference TRBV5-1 and TRBJ2-7 gives the full variable domain: KAGVTQTPRYLIKTRGQQVTLSCSPISGHRSVSWYQQTPGQGLQFLFEYFSETQRNKGNFPGRFSGRQFSNSRSEMNVSTLELGDSALYLCASTLWGGQTYEQYFGPGTRLTVT.

Note on this clone: From the germline J gene comes the end of the CDR3, since the read stops 3 residues before it. This sequence joins TRBV20-1 and TRBJ2-6; TRBD2 matches 13 bases. The CDR3 contains 18 residues. Germline lookup yields CDR1 DFQATT and CDR2 SNEGSKA (reference sequence). Germline trimming cut 4 bases from V and 0 bases from J; bases unmatched to any gene: 6. CDR3 loop: CSAKSRLAGGSGANVLTF. Incomplete CDR3 DNA: TGCAGTGCTAAGTCAAGACTAGCGGGAGGCTCTGGGGCCAACGTC.

CDR3 bases read: TGTGCCAGCAGCACCACTAGCGTAGTCACCGGGGAG. It encodes CASSTTSVVTGE. In full, the CDR3 is CASSTTSVVTGELFF. This rearrangement joins TRBV7-9 to TRBJ2-2, with 7 positions matching TRBD2. The CDR3 is cut off 3 residues early in the read; its end comes from the germline J gene. The V segment lost 5 bases and the J segment 4 bases; nucleotides outside the gene matches: 7. The CDR3 consists of 15 residues. Germline V gene sequence: CDR1 SEHNR, CDR2 FQNEAQ (reference sequence).

Of note for this clone: Read sequence stops 3 residues before the CDR3 end, and the germline J gene provides the missing end. The chain links TRBV7-8 to TRBJ2-1; weak D call: TRBD2 (6 bases). Trimming cost V 3 bases and J 6 bases, with 9 bases left between them. CDR1 and CDR2 from the germline V gene are SGHVS and FQNEAQ. The CDR3 is 13 residues long. The sequenced part of the CDR3 DNA is TGTGCCAGCAGCTTCGGGGGAGTCAATGAG. Translated, it gives CASSFGGVNE. The whole CDR3 sequence reads CASSFGGVNEQFF.